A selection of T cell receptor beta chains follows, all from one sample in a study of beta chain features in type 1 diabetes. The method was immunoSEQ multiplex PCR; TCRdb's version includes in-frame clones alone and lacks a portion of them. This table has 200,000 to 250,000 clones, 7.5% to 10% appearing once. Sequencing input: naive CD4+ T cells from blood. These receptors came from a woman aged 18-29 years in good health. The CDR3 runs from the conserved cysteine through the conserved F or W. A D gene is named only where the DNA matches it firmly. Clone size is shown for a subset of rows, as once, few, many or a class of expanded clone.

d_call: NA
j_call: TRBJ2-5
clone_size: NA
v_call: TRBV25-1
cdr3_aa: CASSTLWTQYF
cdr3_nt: TGTGCCAGCAGTACATTATGGACCCAGTACTTC

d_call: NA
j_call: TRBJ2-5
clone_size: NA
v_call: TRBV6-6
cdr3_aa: CASRTSGTRNQETQYF
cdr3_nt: TGTGCCAGCAGAACTTCCGGGACTCGTAACCAAGAGACCCAGTACTTC

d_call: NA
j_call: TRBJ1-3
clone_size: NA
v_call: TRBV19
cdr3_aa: CASEQGLSGNTIYF
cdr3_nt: TGTGCCAGTGAACAGGGCCTCTCTGGAAACACCATATATTTT

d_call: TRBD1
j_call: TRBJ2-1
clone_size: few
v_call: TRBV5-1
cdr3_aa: CASSSTGGGPWDEQFF
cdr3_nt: TGCGCCAGCAGTTCAACAGGGGGCGGTCCTTGGGATGAGCAGTTCTTC

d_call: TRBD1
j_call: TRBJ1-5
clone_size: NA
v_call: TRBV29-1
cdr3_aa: CSVAGTEFNQPQHF
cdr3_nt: TGCAGCGTCGCGGGGACAGAATTCAATCAGCCCCAGCATTTT

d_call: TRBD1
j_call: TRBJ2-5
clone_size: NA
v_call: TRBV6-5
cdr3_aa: CASSAWDSRQETQYF
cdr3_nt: TGTGCCAGCAGTGCATGGGACAGCCGTCAAGAGACCCAGTACTTC

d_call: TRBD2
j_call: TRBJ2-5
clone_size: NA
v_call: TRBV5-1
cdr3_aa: CASSGGLAGGHLETQYF
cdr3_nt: TGCGCCAGCAGCGGCGGACTAGCGGGGGGCCACCTTGAGACCCAGTACTTC

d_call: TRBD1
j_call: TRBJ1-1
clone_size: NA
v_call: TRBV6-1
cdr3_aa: CASSPLTGSGTEAFF
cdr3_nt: TGTGCCAGCAGTCCTTTGACAGGGTCCGGCACTGAAGCTTTCTTT

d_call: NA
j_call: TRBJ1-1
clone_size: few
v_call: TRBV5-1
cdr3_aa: CASRDTGNTEAFF
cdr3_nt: TGCGCCAGCAGGGACACAGGAAACACTGAAGCTTTCTTT

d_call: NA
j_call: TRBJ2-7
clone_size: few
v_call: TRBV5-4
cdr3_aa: CASSWRLSPTLYEQYF
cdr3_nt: TGTGCCAGCAGCTGGAGATTGAGCCCCACACTCTACGAGCAGTACTTC

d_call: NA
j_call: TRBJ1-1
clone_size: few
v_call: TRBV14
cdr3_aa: CASSHGRNTEAFF
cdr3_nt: TGTGCCAGCAGCCACGGGAGGAACACTGAAGCTTTCTTT

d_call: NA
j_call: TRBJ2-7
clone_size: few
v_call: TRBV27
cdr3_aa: CASSPNPGSSSYEQYF
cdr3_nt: TGTGCCAGCAGTCCCAATCCTGGGAGTAGCTCCTACGAGCAGTACTTC

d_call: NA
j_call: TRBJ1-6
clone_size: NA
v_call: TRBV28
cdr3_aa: CASSFVARSGEFSPLHF
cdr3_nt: TGTGCCAGCAGTTTTGTGGCCCGAAGCGGGGAGTTTTCACCCCTCCACTTT

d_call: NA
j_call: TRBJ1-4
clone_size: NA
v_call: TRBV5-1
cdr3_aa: CASSLRGSDDEKLFF
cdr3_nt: TGCGCCAGCAGCTTGCGGGGGTCGGATGATGAAAAACTGTTTTTT

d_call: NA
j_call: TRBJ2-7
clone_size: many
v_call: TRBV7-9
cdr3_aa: CASSSDRNEQYF
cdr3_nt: TGTGCCAGCAGCTCAGACAGAAACGAGCAGTACTTC

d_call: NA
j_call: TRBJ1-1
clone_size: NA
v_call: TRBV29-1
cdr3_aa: CSAADRANTEAFF
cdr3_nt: TGCAGCGCAGCGGACAGAGCGAACACTGAAGCTTTCTTT

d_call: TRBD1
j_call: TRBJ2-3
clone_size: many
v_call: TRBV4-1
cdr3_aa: CASSPADRIHTDTQYF
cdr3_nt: TGCGCCAGCAGCCCAGCGGACAGGATACACACAGATACGCAGTATTTT

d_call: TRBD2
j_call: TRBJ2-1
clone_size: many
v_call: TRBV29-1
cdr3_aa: CSGGLAGSRANEQFF
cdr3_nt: TGCAGCGGTGGACTAGCGGGATCTAGGGCGAATGAGCAGTTCTTC

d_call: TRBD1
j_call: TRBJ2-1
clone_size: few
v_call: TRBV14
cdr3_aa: CASTGTGGFGEQFF
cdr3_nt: TGTGCCAGCACGGGGACAGGGGGGTTCGGTGAGCAGTTCTTC

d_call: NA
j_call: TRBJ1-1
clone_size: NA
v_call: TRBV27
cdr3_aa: CASSLSSRRNTEAFF
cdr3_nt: TGTGCCAGCAGTTTATCGAGTAGGAGGAACACTGAAGCTTTCTTT

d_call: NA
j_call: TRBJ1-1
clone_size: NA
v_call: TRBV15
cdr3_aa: CATSREGALQGVNTEAFF
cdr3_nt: TGTGCCACCAGCAGAGAAGGGGCGTTACAGGGTGTGAACACTGAAGCTTTCTTT

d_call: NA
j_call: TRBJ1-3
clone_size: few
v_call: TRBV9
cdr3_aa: CASSATEVNSGNTIYF
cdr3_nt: TGTGCCAGCAGCGCCACCGAGGTCAACTCTGGAAACACCATATATTTT

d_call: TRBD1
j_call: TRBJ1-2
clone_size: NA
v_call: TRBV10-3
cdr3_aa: CAISPGGADYGYTF
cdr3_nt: TGTGCCATCAGCCCAGGGGGCGCGGACTATGGCTACACCTTC

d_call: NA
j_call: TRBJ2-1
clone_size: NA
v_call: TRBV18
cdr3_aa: CASSPLDSYNEQFF
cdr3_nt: TGTGCCAGCTCACCCCTTGACAGCTACAATGAGCAGTTCTTC

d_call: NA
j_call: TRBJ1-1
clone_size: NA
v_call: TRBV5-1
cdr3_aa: CASSSVQGTEAFF
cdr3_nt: TGCGCCAGCAGCTCAGTACAGGGAACTGAAGCTTTCTTT

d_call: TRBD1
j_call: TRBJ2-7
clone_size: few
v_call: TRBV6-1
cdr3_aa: CASRPRQGAEQYF
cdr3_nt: TGTGCCAGCAGGCCCAGACAGGGGGCCGAGCAGTACTTC

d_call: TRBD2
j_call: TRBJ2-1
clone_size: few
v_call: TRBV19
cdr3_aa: CASSIQSGMSYNEQFF
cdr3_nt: TGTGCCAGTAGTATCCAGAGCGGGATGTCCTACAATGAGCAGTTCTTC

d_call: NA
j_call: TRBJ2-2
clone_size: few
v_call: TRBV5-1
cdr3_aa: CASSLSGSVSGELFF
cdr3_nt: TGCGCCAGCAGCTTGAGTGGGAGTGTTTCCGGGGAGCTGTTTTTT

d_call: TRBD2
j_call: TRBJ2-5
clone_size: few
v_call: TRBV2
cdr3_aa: CASSEGSGRQETQYF
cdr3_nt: TGTGCCAGCAGTGAGGGTAGCGGGAGACAAGAGACCCAGTACTTC

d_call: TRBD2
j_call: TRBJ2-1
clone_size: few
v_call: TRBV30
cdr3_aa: CAWSEASGKYNEQFF
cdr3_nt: TGTGCCTGGAGTGAAGCTAGCGGGAAATACAATGAGCAGTTCTTC

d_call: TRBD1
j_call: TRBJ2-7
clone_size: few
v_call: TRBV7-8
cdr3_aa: CATGDRGFSEQYF
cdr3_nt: TGTGCCACGGGGGACAGGGGCTTCTCCGAGCAGTACTTC

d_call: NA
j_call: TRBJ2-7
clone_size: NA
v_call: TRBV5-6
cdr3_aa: CASSLQDYEQYF
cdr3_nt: TGTGCCAGCAGCTTACAGGATTACGAGCAGTACTTC

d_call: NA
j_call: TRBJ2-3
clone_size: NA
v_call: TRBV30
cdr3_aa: CAWSTGISTDTQYF
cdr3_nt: TGTGCCTGGAGTACCGGGATAAGCACAGATACGCAGTATTTT

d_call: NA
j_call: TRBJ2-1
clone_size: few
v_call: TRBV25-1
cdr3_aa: CASRGLGVEQFF
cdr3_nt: TGTGCCAGCAGGGGGCTTGGGGTTGAGCAGTTCTTC

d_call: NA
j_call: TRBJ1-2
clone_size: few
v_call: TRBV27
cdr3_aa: CASSPPGGGYGYTF
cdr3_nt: TGTGCCAGCAGTCCCCCGGGAGGAGGCTATGGCTACACCTTC

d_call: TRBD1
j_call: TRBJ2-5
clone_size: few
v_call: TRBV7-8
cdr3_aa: CASSTDRVRETQYF
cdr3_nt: TGTGCCAGCAGCACGGACAGGGTCCGAGAGACCCAGTACTTC

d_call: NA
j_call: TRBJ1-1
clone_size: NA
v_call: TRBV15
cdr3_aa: CATSRLANTEAFF
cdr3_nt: TGTGCCACCAGCCGATTGGCGAACACTGAAGCTTTCTTT

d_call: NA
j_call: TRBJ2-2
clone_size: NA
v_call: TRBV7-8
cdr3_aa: CASSPRRTANTGELFF
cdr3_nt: TGTGCCAGCAGCCCAAGACGGACAGCCAACACCGGGGAGCTGTTTTTT

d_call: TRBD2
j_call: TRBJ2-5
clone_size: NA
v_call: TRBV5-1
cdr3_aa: CASSATSGKETQYF
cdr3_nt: TGCGCCAGCAGCGCGACTAGCGGGAAAGAGACCCAGTACTTC

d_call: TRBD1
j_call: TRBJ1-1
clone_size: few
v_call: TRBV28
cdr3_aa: CASSQGVVTEAFF
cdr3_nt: TGTGCCAGCAGTCAGGGGGTGGTTACTGAAGCTTTCTTT

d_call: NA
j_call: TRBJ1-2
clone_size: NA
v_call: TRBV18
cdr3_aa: CASSAGEGSPDGYTF
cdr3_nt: TGTGCCAGCTCAGCTGGGGAGGGTAGCCCCGATGGCTACACCTTC